What follows describes a single TCR beta chain. This sample was included in a study of blood T cell repertoires in COVID-19. Method: immunoSEQ multiplex PCR; TCRdb's copy keeps in-frame clones and lacks some. The sample carries about 220,000 clones, around 88% recorded once. Material for sequencing was PBMCs or T cells enriched from blood (not recorded which). The TCR was taken from a woman aged 45-65 years with acute COVID-19.

The CDR3 protein is CATSDSGQGRNTIYF. In nucleotides, the CDR3 is TGTGCCACCAGTGATTCCGGGCAGGGGAGAAACACCATATATTTT. The chain combines TRBV24-1 with TRBJ1-3; D might be TRBD1 (6 bases). From germline, CDR1 is KGHDR and CDR2 SFDVKD. This CDR3 contains 15 residues. Trimming shortened V by 2 bases and J by 5 bases, and 12 bases separated the two germline ends.